These 8 T cell receptor beta chains came from one sample sequenced in a study of shared clonotypes between healthy human individuals (dated by TCRdb to 2020 to 2021). The method behind the library was the immunoSEQ multiplex PCR assay. Drawn from immuneACCESS, this table holds only the in-frame rearrangements with V and J called that TCRdb kept. Clones are partly lost; checked studies trace under half to an unresolved V gene and leave the rest unexplained. This sample comprises about 2.5 million clones, approximately 90% of them detected only once. The ten most abundant clones make up around 0.38% of the sample. The sequenced sample was naive CD4+ T cells from PBMCs. What the cell subset or site label conveys for this sample: CD45RA+ positively selected. Source of these receptors: a young man in good health. Some clones in this sample may be carry-over from other donors' samples.

The chain recombines TRBV28 with TRBJ1-2; no reliable D call. Trimming pared 8 bases from V and 4 bases from J, leaving 17 bases between. The CDR3 is 14 amino acids. Germline CDR1 is MDHEN and CDR2 is SYDVKM. The CDR3 region is CASAEVVLGYGYTF. CDR3 nucleotide sequence: TGTGCCAGCGCCGAAGTTGTCCTTGGCTATGGCTACACCTTC.

The chain employs TRBV7-2 and TRBJ2-5, with 11 nucleotides matching TRBD1. The CDR3 consists of 15 residues. Trimming removed 4 bases from V and 1 base from J; junction bases left unmatched: 2. CDR1 and CDR2 from the germline V gene are SGHTA and FQGNSA. Written as DNA, the CDR3 is TGTGCCAGCAGCTCGGGACAGGGGGTCCAAGAGACCCAGTACTTC. Translating it yields CASSSGQGVQETQYF.

V is TRBV27 and J is TRBJ1-5, with TRBD1 matching 10 bases. The trim removed 4 bases at V and 0 bases at J, leaving 9 bases unmatched. Germline CDR1 reads MNHEY; CDR2 reads SMNVEV (reference sequence). There are 18 residues in the CDR3. DNA for the CDR3: TGTGCCAGCAGTTCCGGACAGGGGGAGATCTATAGCAATCAGCCCCAGCATTTT. This codes for CASSSGQGEIYSNQPQHF.

This clone was detected once. The gene calls are TRBV5-1 and TRBJ2-7; D might be TRBD2 (6 bases). V was pared by 0 bases and J by 0 bases, with 16 bases between. Germline CDR1 SGHRS, CDR2 YFSETQ. CDR3 length equals 17 residues. The CDR3 DNA sequence: TGCGCCAGCAGCTTGGCCAACGAGGTGGGGGGCTCCTACGAGCAGTACTTC. Its protein product is CASSLANEVGGSYEQYF.

V is TRBV4-1 and J is TRBJ2-5; the D is unclear. This CDR3 is built from 17 residues. Trimming took off 1 base at V and 1 base at J, with 16 bases between the two ends. The germline V gene has CDR1 MGHRA and CDR2 YSYEKL. The CDR3: CASSQVSRGTVQETQYF. The CDR3 DNA reads as TGCGCCAGCAGCCAAGTATCTCGAGGCACGGTCCAAGAGACCCAGTACTTC.

The rearrangement uses TRBV7-3 and TRBJ2-3; 8 positions match TRBD2. After removal of 5 bases from V and 5 bases from J, the junction contained 9 bases not matched to a gene. The CDR3 has 15 residues. Per the germline V gene, CDR1 is SGHTA and CDR2 is FQGTGA. The DNA of the CDR3 is TGTGCCAGCAGCCAGGGACTAGTGGAACGAGATACGCAGTATTTT. Translation: CASSQGLVERDTQYF. The complete variable domain, with remaining parts taken from reference TRBV7-3 and TRBJ2-3, reads GAGVSQTPSNKVTEKGKYVELRCDPISGHTALYWYRQSLGQGPEFLIYFQGTGAADDSGLPNDRFFAVRPEGSVSTLKIQRTERGDSAVYLCASSQGLVERDTQYFGPGTRLTVL.

V gene TRBV19 combines with J gene TRBJ2-4; the match to TRBD1 covers 9 bases. The CDR3 is 19 amino acids. The junction had 17 bases not matched to a gene; V was cut back by 8 bases and J by 0 bases. The germline V gene has CDR1 LNHDA and CDR2 SQIVND (reference sequence). In DNA form, the CDR3 reads TGTGCCAGTCAATTAACAGGGGGCCTTAAATCGATAGCCAAAAACATTCAGTACTTC. This sequence encodes CASQLTGGLKSIAKNIQYF.

This chain uses TRBV6-1 with TRBJ1-5, with D unresolved. CDR1 and CDR2 (germline): MNHNS, SASEGT. This CDR3 contains 13 residues. The V end was cut by 6 bases, the J end by 9 bases, with 15 bases between. The CDR3 DNA reads as TGTGCCAGCAGGATGGACGGGATAGTGCCCCAGCATTTT. Protein product: CASRMDGIVPQHF.